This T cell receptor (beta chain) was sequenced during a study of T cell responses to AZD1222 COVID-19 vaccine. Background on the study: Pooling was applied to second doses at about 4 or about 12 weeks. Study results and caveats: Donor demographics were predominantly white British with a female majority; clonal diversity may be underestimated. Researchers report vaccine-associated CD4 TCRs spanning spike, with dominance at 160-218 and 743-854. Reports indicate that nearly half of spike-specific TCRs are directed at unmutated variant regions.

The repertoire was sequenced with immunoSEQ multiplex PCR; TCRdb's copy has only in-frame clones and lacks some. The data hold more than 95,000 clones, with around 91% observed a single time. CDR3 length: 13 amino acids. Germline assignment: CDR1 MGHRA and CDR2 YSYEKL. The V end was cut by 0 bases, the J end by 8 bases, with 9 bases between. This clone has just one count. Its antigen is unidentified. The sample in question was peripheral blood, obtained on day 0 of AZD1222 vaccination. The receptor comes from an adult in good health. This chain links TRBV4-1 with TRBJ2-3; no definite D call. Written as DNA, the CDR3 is TGCGCCAGCAGCCAAGACCCCCAGTCTACGCAGTATTTT. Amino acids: CASSQDPQSTQYF.